This T cell receptor (beta chain) was recovered during a study of shared clonotypes between healthy human individuals. The donor cohort consisted entirely of Caucasian adults residing in Nashville, Tennessee. CD45RA+ naive and CD45RA-negative memory subsets were separated from CD4+ cells. TCRdb's table, derived via immunoSEQ multiplex PCR, lists solely in-frame clones and lacks some. The table records a few hundred thousand clones, 65% of them present only once. In germline, CDR1 is SGHAT, CDR2 FQNNGV. This CDR3 has 14 amino acids. The V gene lost 1 base and the J gene lost 2 bases, with 9 bases spanning the gap. Study conclusions and caveats: Richness estimates generally favored naive over memory subsets.

About this clone: The antigen is unknown.

The source material was memory CD4+ T cells sorted from blood. As for subset: CD45RA-negative fraction. The V gene is TRBV11-2, the J gene TRBJ2-7, with D possibly being TRBD1 (5 bases). The TCR sequence derives from a man in his thirties or forties in good health. The CDR3 protein is CASSLAGFPYEQYF. In DNA form, the CDR3 reads TGTGCCAGCAGCTTAGCAGGGTTCCCCTACGAGCAGTACTTC.